The 32 T cell receptor beta chains given below trace back to one sample, sequenced in a study of T cells after yellow fever vaccination. MiXCR, applied by TCRdb to the 5' RACE reads, yields one record per CDR3 protein. Of about 320,000 distinct CDR3 sequences listed, 3.5% to 4.5% are singletons. The sample here was PBMCs, taken 15 days after the yellow fever booster vaccination. The receptors were sampled from a man between 18 and 35 years old who received the YFV17D yellow fever vaccine.

This clonotype was seen ten or more times. The V gene is TRBV6-6, the J gene TRBJ1-1; D not resolved. The length of the CDR3 is 14 residues. CDR1 is MNHNY and CDR2 is SVGAGI in the germline V gene (reference sequence). Trimming shortened V by 6 bases and J by 0 bases, and 11 bases separated the two germline ends. The DNA of the CDR3 is TGTGCCAGCAGCTCCCGACATTTGAACACTGAAGCTTTCTTT. It is translated as CASSSRHLNTEAFF.

This clonotype came up a few times. This rearrangement joins TRBV9 to TRBJ2-1, with 9 bases identical to TRBD2. The length of the CDR3 is 20 residues. The germline V gene has CDR1 SGDLS and CDR2 YYNGEE. V was clipped by 0 bases and J by 3 bases; unmatched bases: 16. The CDR3 DNA reads as TGTGCCAGCAGCGTAGCTTCGGGGGTGAAACTAGCGGGTTACTACAATGAGCAGTTCTTC. Protein sequence: CASSVASGVKLAGYYNEQFF. Full variable domain (rest looked up from reference TRBV9 and TRBJ2-1): DSGVTQTPKHLITATGQRVTLRCSPRSGDLSVYWYQQSLDQGLQFLIQYYNGEERAKGNILERFSAQQFPDLHSELNLSSLELGDSALYFCASSVASGVKLAGYYNEQFFGPGTRLTVL.

The CDR3 protein is CASSVEDAVYGYTF. In nucleotides, the CDR3 is TGTGCCAGCAGCGTTGAGGATGCCGTCTATGGCTACACCTTC. This chain connects TRBV9 to TRBJ1-2; no clear D gene. The V gene's germline CDR1 is SGDLS and CDR2 YYNGEE. Trimming shortened V by 2 bases and J by 4 bases, and 12 bases separated the two germline ends. This CDR3 spans 14 amino acids.

This clonotype has only a few counts. The chain carries TRBV4-3 and TRBJ2-3; D is possibly TRBD1 or TRBD2 (5 bases each). This CDR3 is 18 amino acids long. V lost 0 bases to trimming and J lost 1 base, with 17 bases between them. The V gene's germline CDR1 is LGHNA and CDR2 YSLEER. The CDR3 DNA follows: TGCGCCAGCAGCCAAGAGATCGGGACCTCCAGACGCACAGATACGCAGTATTTT. Protein sequence: CASSQEIGTSRRTDTQYF.

The rearrangement uses TRBV18 and TRBJ2-7; the D gene could be TRBD1 or TRBD2 (5 bases each). V lost 6 bases to trimming and J lost 7 bases, with 16 bases between them. Germline lookup yields CDR1 KGHSH and CDR2 LQKENI. The CDR3 is 13 residues long. For the CDR3, the DNA is TGTGCCAGCTCGTTCGGGACGGATCGGGAGCAGTACGTC. As protein: CASSFGTDREQYV.

This clonotype was seen more than once but under ten times. This chain uses TRBV7-6 with TRBJ2-2, with 8 bases matching TRBD2. With 4 bases clipped from V and 4 bases from J, the junction kept 2 bases outside the gene matches. Per the germline V gene, CDR1 is SGHVS and CDR2 is FNYEAQ. This CDR3 contains 14 residues. The CDR3 coding sequence is TGTGCCAGCAGCTATAGCGGGGCCACCGGGGAGCTGTTTTTT. Encoded protein: CASSYSGATGELFF.

The sample holds many counts of this clonotype. This sequence joins TRBV15 and TRBJ2-5; TRBD2 matches 11 bases. CDR3 length: 13 amino acids. With 5 bases clipped from V and 5 bases from J, the junction kept 1 base outside the gene matches. CDR1 and CDR2 from the germline V gene are LNHNV and YYDKDF (reference sequence). The CDR3 DNA sequence: TGTGCCACCAGCTGGACTAGCGGGGAGACCCAGTACTTC. Protein sequence: CATSWTSGETQYF.

This clonotype came up many times. The chain links TRBV6-1 to TRBJ2-3; D not resolved. Germline CDR1 MNHNS, CDR2 SASEGT. V shed 6 bases and J shed 8 bases, with 21 bases lying between them. This CDR3 region has 15 residues. The CDR3 is CASSATNVPPGTQYF. The CDR3 nucleotides are TGTGCCAGCAGCGCAACTAATGTACCCCCAGGTACGCAGTATTTT.

In its sample, this clonotype was seen many times. J is TRBJ1-1 and V is TRBV7-9; TRBD1 agrees at 9 bases. J was trimmed by 4 bases and V by 5 bases; bases with no gene match: 5. Germline-derived CDR1 and CDR2 are SEHNR and FQNEAQ (reference sequence). The CDR3 contains 14 residues. The CDR3, as DNA: TGTGCCAGCAGCCCGTGGACAGGGGTCACTGAAGCTTTCTTT. Amino acids: CASSPWTGVTEAFF.

This clonotype was observed at least ten times. This chain links TRBV6-5 with TRBJ2-2; 8 nucleotides match TRBD2. The CDR3 length is 16 residues. The germline V gene has CDR1 MNHEY and CDR2 SVGAGI. V lost 0 bases to trimming and J lost 7 bases; unmatched junction nucleotides: 7. The CDR3 DNA reads TGTGCCAGCAGTTACTCGATTGTTGCGGGAGGCGGGGAGCTGTTTTTT. Translation gives CASSYSIVAGGGELFF.

In this sample, this clonotype turned up a few times. The chain has TRBV7-9 and TRBJ2-1; 8 bases fit TRBD1. Trimming took 5 bases from V and 1 from J; bases not matched to a gene: 7. Germline assignment: CDR1 SEHNR and CDR2 FQNEAQ (reference sequence). The CDR3 contains 16 residues. The CDR3 nucleotides are TGTGCCAGCAGCACACCCGGGACAGGTTCCTACAATGAGCAGTTCTTC. Its protein product is CASSTPGTGSYNEQFF.

This clonotype was counted many times. The J gene is TRBJ1-1, the V gene TRBV7-3, with 10 bases that match TRBD1. The CDR3 is 15 residues long. The V segment lost 5 bases and the J segment 6 bases; nucleotides outside the gene matches: 9. Germline loops: CDR1 SGHTA, CDR2 FQGTGA. Written as DNA, the CDR3 is TGTGCCAGCAGCGTAATGGGGACAGGGGAAGCTGAAGCTTTCTTT. Its protein product is CASSVMGTGEAEAFF.

This clonotype was observed many times. The gene calls are TRBV9 and TRBJ2-1, with 7 bases aligning to TRBD2. The germline V gene encodes CDR1 SGDLS and CDR2 YYNGEE. V dropped 0 bases and J dropped 0; count of bases not matched to a gene: 9. The CDR3 covers 18 residues. CDR3 region: CASSVGRRAGSSYNEQFF. Written as DNA, the CDR3 is TGTGCCAGCAGCGTAGGACGTCGAGCGGGGAGCTCCTACAATGAGCAGTTCTTC.

V usage is TRBV6-2 or TRBV6-3 and J usage is TRBJ1-5; D gene unclear. V was cut by 0 bases and J by 9 bases, with 15 bases left in between. This CDR3 contains 15 residues. CDR1 MNHEY and CDR2 SVGEGT come from the germline V gene. CDR3 bases: TGTGCCAGCAGTTACTCGGCGGGGTCGTTGGGGCCCCAGCATTTT. Translating it yields CASSYSAGSLGPQHF.

This clonotype showed up many times. The chain couples TRBV29-1 to TRBJ2-1, with 8 bases matching TRBD2. CDR1 is SQVTM and CDR2 is ANQGSEA in the germline V gene. With 0 bases clipped from V and 7 bases from J, the junction kept 11 bases outside the gene matches. There are 16 residues in the CDR3. CDR3: CSVEEGHRGGENEQFF. The CDR3 coding sequence is TGCAGCGTTGAAGAAGGTCATCGGGGGGGAGAAAATGAGCAGTTCTTC.

In this sample, this clonotype turned up many times. V usage is TRBV5-1 and J usage is TRBJ2-7; 12 positions match TRBD1. J was trimmed by 7 bases and V by 0 bases; bases with no gene match: 5. Germline-derived CDR1 and CDR2 are SGHRS and YFSETQ. CDR3 length: 15 amino acids. The CDR3 DNA sequence: TGCGCCAGCAGCTTGGAGGGACAGGGGGCTGATGAGCAGTACTTC. The encoded protein is CASSLEGQGADEQYF.

CDR3 sequence: CSAIFSYRGSNQPQHF. The CDR3 DNA sequence: TGCAGTGCTATCTTTTCCTACAGGGGTAGCAATCAGCCCCAGCATTTT. V usage is TRBV20-1 and J usage is TRBJ1-5; 7 bases match TRBD1. The V gene's germline CDR1 is DFQATT and CDR2 SNEGSKA (reference sequence). V gave up 4 bases and J gave up 0 bases; unmatched junction bases: 9. CDR3 length: 16 amino acids.

This clonotype appeared many times. The gene calls are TRBV7-9 and TRBJ1-1; 7 bases are a match to TRBD1. V shed 3 bases, J shed 2 bases, and the junction held 3 bases outside the gene matches. Germline loops: CDR1 SEHNR, CDR2 FQNEAQ (reference sequence). The CDR3 consists of 14 residues. CDR3 nucleotides: TGTGCCAGCAGCTTTGAAGGGGGCAACACTGAAGCTTTCTTT. Translation gives CASSFEGGNTEAFF.

The chain is built from TRBV9 and TRBJ1-4, with D perhaps TRBD1 (5 bases). The CDR3 has 15 residues. V was pared by 0 bases and J by 6 bases, with 12 bases between. Per germline, CDR1 SGDLS and CDR2 YYNGEE. CDR3 in amino acids: CASSVALQAYEKLFF. The CDR3 nucleotides are TGTGCCAGCAGCGTAGCTTTACAGGCGTATGAAAAACTGTTTTTT.

This clonotype was recorded a few times. The chain has TRBV12-3 or TRBV12-4 and TRBJ1-2, with D maybe TRBD1 (6 bases). This CDR3 is 15 amino acids long. V was clipped by 2 bases and J by 6 bases, with 16 bases between them. The CDR3 loop reads CASSLNQDSGHGYTF. CDR3 DNA sequence: TGTGCCAGCAGTTTAAACCAGGACAGCGGTCATGGCTACACCTTC.

The table lists this clonotype with a few counts. The chain recombines TRBV7-2 with TRBJ2-3, with TRBD2 identical over 7 bases. The V gene end was trimmed by 2 bases and the J gene end by 2 bases; junction bases not matched to a gene: 7. Germline CDR1 is SGHTA and CDR2 is FQGNSA. CDR3 length: 16 amino acids. DNA for the CDR3: TGTGCCAGCAGCTTACTAGCGGTCCGGGTCACAGATACGCAGTATTTT. Protein product: CASSLLAVRVTDTQYF.

This clonotype was observed many times. The V call is TRBV7-3, the J call TRBJ2-1; TRBD2 aligns across 10 bases. J lost 10 bases, V lost 5 bases, and 11 bases had no gene match. This CDR3 contains 15 residues. The V gene's germline CDR1 is SGHTA and CDR2 FQGTGA. CDR3 amino acids: CASSPGTSVRGEQFF. DNA of the CDR3: TGTGCCAGCAGCCCCGGGACTAGCGTTCGGGGGGAGCAGTTCTTC.

Ten or more counts support this clonotype. The chain is built from TRBV7-3 and TRBJ2-3; 9 nucleotides agree with TRBD2. The CDR3 length is 18 residues. The germline gives CDR1 SGHTA, CDR2 FQGTGA. With 0 bases clipped from V and 1 base from J, the junction kept 8 bases outside the gene matches. The CDR3 spells CASSLTSGGGAGTDTQYF. The CDR3 nucleotides are TGTGCCAGCAGCTTAACTTCTGGCGGGGGGGCTGGCACAGATACGCAGTATTTT.

This clonotype has a count of ten or more. V gene TRBV5-1 combines with J gene TRBJ2-1; D is uncertain. CDR3 size: 14 residues. Looked up from germline, CDR1 is SGHRS and CDR2 is YFSETQ. The germline V and J ends were trimmed by 7 bases and 4 bases, with 15 bases remaining between them. DNA for the CDR3: TGCGCCAGCCAGCTTGGGTTCGTGTACAATGAGCAGTTCTTC. This encodes CASQLGFVYNEQFF. The full variable domain, completed using reference TRBV5-1 and TRBJ2-1, is KAGVTQTPRYLIKTRGQQVTLSCSPISGHRSVSWYQQTPGQGLQFLFEYFSETQRNKGNFPGRFSGRQFSNSRSEMNVSTLELGDSALYLCASQLGFVYNEQFFGPGTRLTVL.

This clonotype was found many times. V and J are TRBV12-3 or TRBV12-4 and TRBJ2-3, with 9 bases aligning to TRBD2. With 2 bases clipped from V and 1 base from J, the junction kept 4 bases outside the gene matches. CDR3 length: 16 residues. The CDR3 spells CASSLKASGGTDTQYF. CDR3 in DNA: TGTGCCAGCAGTTTAAAGGCTAGCGGGGGCACAGATACGCAGTATTTT.

This clonotype was observed at least ten times. The J gene is TRBJ2-1, the V gene TRBV20-1; 8 bases fit TRBD2. The CDR3 runs to 15 residues. V gave up 6 bases and J gave up 7 bases; unmatched junction bases: 14. The germline CDR1 and CDR2 sequences are DFQATT and SNEGSKA (reference sequence). The CDR3 coding sequence is TGCAGTGCCCGGAGGGCGGGGGGCCGGGGGAATGAGCAGTTCTTC. This gives the protein CSARRAGGRGNEQFF.

In this sample, this clonotype turned up many times. Lacking the conserved final phenylalanine or tryptophan, this CDR3 likely reflects a read error. This chain links TRBV4-1 with TRBJ1-1; weak D call: TRBD1 (6 bases). Germline V gene lookup returns CDR1 MGHRA and CDR2 YSYEKL. The CDR3 contains 13 residues. V dropped 6 bases and J dropped 4 bases, with 12 bases sitting between them. This chain's CDR3 is CASRRQERTEAFL. The CDR3 bases are TGCGCCAGCAGACGACAGGAGCGCACTGAAGCTTTCCTT.

This clonotype was picked up many times. V gene TRBV5-1 combines with J gene TRBJ2-3, with a possible D match to TRBD2 (6 bases). Per germline, CDR1 SGHRS and CDR2 YFSETQ. The V end was cut by 1 base, the J end by 2 bases, with 20 bases between. The CDR3 has 18 residues. CDR3 sequence (DNA): TGCGCCAGCAGCTTGATTGGGTCGGGCGGGACTCTCACAGATACGCAGTATTTT. Its protein is CASSLIGSGGTLTDTQYF. The full variable domain, completed using reference TRBV5-1 and TRBJ2-3, is KAGVTQTPRYLIKTRGQQVTLSCSPISGHRSVSWYQQTPGQGLQFLFEYFSETQRNKGNFPGRFSGRQFSNSRSEMNVSTLELGDSALYLCASSLIGSGGTLTDTQYFGPGTRLTVL.

This clonotype was seen more than once but under ten times. V gene TRBV5-1 combines with J gene TRBJ2-3; the D is unclear. Trimming removed 4 bases at V and 4 bases at J, with 13 bases between. CDR3 length: 14 amino acids. Germline values: CDR1 SGHRS, CDR2 YFSETQ. The CDR3 loop reads CASSRTVGPDTQYF. The CDR3 nucleotides are TGCGCCAGCAGCCGAACTGTGGGCCCAGATACGCAGTATTTT. Supplemented by reference TRBV5-1 and TRBJ2-3, the full variable domain reads KAGVTQTPRYLIKTRGQQVTLSCSPISGHRSVSWYQQTPGQGLQFLFEYFSETQRNKGNFPGRFSGRQFSNSRSEMNVSTLELGDSALYLCASSRTVGPDTQYFGPGTRLTVL.

The table lists this clonotype with many counts. The gene calls are TRBV5-1 and TRBJ2-1, with 11 bases that match TRBD2. V lost 4 bases and J lost 14; bases outside the gene matches: 11. The CDR3 is made up of 14 amino acids. The V gene's germline CDR1 is SGHRS and CDR2 YFSETQ. The CDR3 DNA follows: TGCGCCAGCAGCCCCCTCACTAGCGGGGGTTCCAAGTTCTTC. It encodes CASSPLTSGGSKFF.

The genes are TRBV19 and TRBJ1-1; 8 bases align to TRBD1. The CDR3 is 12 amino acids. Germline lookup yields CDR1 LNHDA and CDR2 SQIVND (reference sequence). Germline trimming cut 9 bases from V and 7 bases from J; bases unmatched to any gene: 7. This CDR3 is CASYDRGIEAFF. The DNA of the CDR3 is TGTGCCAGCTACGACAGGGGAATTGAAGCTTTCTTT.

The genes are TRBV7-2 and TRBJ2-2; TRBD2 matches 8 bases. The junction had 2 bases not matched to a gene; V was cut back by 2 bases and J by 0 bases. The CDR3 has 16 amino acids. Germline CDR1 SGHTA, CDR2 FQGNSA. The CDR3 reads CASSLSLAANTGELFF. Here the CDR3 DNA reads TGTGCCAGCAGCTTATCACTAGCGGCGAACACCGGGGAGCTGTTTTTT. Drawing the rest from reference TRBV7-2 and TRBJ2-2, the complete variable domain is GAGVSQSPSNKVTEKGKDVELRCDPISGHTALYWYRQSLGQGLEFLIYFQGNSAPDKSGLPSDRFSAERTGGSVSTLTIQRTQQEDSAVYLCASSLSLAANTGELFFGEGSRLTVL.